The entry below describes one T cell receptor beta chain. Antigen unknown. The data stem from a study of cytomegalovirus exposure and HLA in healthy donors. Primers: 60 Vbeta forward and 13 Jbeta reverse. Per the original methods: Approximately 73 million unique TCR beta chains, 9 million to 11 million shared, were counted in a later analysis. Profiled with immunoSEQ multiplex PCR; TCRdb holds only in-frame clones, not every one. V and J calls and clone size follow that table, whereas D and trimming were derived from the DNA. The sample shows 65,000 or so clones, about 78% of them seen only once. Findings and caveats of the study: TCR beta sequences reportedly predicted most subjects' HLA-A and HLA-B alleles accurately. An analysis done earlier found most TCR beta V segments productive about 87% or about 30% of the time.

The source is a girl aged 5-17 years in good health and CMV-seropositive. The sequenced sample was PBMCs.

The CDR3 DNA is TGTGCCAGCAGTCCTACCTTGTTCACCGGGGAGCTGTTTTTT. Protein sequence: CASSPTLFTGELFF. This rearrangement joins TRBV6-1 to TRBJ2-2, with D uncertain. CDR1 is MNHNS, CDR2 SASEGT, per germline. This CDR3 contains 14 residues. Between the trimmed V and J ends, which lost 5 bases and 4 bases, there was a span of 11 bases.